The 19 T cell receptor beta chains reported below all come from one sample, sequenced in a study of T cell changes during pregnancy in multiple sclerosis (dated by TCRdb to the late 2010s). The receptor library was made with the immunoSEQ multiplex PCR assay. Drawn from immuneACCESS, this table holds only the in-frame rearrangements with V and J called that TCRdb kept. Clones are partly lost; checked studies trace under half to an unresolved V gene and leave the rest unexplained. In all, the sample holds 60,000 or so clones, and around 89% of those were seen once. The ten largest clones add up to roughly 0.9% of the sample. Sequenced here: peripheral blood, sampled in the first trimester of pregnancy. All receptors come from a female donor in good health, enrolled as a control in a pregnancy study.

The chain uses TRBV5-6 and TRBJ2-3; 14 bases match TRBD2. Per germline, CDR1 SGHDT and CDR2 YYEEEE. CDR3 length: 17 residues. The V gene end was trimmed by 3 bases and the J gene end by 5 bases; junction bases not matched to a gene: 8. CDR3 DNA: TGTGCCAGCAGCTCTCTGACTAGCGGGGGGGCCCAAGATACGCAGTATTTT. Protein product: CASSSLTSGGAQDTQYF.

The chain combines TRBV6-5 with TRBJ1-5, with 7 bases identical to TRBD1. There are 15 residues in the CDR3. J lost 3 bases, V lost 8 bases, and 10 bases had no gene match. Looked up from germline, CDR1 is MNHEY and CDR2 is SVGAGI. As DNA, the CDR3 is TGTGCCAGCCAAAGTCGACAGGGTAACAATCAGCCCCAGCATTTT. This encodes CASQSRQGNNQPQHF.

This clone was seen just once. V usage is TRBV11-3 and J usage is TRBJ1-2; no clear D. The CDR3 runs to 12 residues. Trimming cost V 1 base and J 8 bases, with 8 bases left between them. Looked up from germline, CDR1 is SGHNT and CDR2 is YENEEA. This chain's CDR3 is CASSLGAVGYTF. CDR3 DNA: TGTGCCAGCAGCTTAGGTGCGGTCGGCTACACCTTC.

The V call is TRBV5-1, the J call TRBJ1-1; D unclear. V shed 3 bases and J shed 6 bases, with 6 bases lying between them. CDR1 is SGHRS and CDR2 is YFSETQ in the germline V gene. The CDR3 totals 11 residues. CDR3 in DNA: TGCGCCAGCAGCTCAGGCGCTGAAGCTTTCTTT. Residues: CASSSGAEAFF. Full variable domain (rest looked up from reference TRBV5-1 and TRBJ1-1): KAGVTQTPRYLIKTRGQQVTLSCSPISGHRSVSWYQQTPGQGLQFLFEYFSETQRNKGNFPGRFSGRQFSNSRSEMNVSTLELGDSALYLCASSSGAEAFFGQGTRLTVV.

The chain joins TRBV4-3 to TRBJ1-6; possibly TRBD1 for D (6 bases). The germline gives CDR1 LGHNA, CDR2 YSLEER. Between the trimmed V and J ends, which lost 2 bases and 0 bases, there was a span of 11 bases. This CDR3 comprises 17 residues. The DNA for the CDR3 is TGCGCCAGCAGCCAATCTTTGGACAGCTCCTATAATTCACCCCTCCACTTT. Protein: CASSQSLDSSYNSPLHF.

CDR3 coding DNA: TGTGCCAGCATTCCCTCGGGGGGTGGAAACACCATATATTTT. It yields the protein CASIPSGGGNTIYF. V usage is TRBV6-6 and J usage is TRBJ1-3, with a possible D match to TRBD1 (5 bases). The V end was cut by 7 bases, the J end by 3 bases, with 13 bases between. This CDR3 is 14 amino acids long. Germline lookup yields CDR1 MNHNY and CDR2 SVGAGI (reference sequence).

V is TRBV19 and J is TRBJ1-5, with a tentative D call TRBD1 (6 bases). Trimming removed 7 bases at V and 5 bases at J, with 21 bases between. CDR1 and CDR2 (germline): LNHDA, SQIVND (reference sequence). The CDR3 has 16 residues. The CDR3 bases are TGTGCCAGTAACAGGGCCAGTTCTGGGGTTTATCAGCCCCAGCATTTT. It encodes CASNRASSGVYQPQHF.

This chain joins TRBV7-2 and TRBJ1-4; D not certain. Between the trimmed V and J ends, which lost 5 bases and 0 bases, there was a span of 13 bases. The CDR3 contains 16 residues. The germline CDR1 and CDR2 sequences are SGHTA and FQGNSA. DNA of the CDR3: TGTGCCAGCAGCCCCAGAGGTCCCGCAACTAATGAAAAACTGTTTTTT. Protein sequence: CASSPRGPATNEKLFF.

The DNA of the CDR3 is TGTGCCAGCAGCGTAGGGGGAGGGAAGAGGTATGGCTACACCTTC. Translation gives CASSVGGGKRYGYTF. The chain carries TRBV9 and TRBJ1-2; D call uncertain. Germline V gives CDR1 SGDLS, CDR2 YYNGEE. The V gene lost 0 bases and the J gene lost 5 bases, with 14 bases spanning the gap. CDR3 length: 15 residues.

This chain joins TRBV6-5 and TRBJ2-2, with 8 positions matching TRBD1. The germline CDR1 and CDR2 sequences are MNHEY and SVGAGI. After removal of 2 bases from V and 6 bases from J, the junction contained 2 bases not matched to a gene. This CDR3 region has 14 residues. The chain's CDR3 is CASSYLQGAGELFF. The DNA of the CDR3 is TGTGCCAGCAGTTACCTACAGGGGGCCGGGGAGCTGTTTTTT.

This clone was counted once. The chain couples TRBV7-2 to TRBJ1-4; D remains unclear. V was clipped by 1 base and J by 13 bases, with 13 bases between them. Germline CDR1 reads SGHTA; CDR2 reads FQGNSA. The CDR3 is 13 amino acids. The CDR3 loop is CASSLEPGGRLFF. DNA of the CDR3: TGTGCCAGCAGCTTAGAGCCAGGTGGGAGACTGTTTTTT. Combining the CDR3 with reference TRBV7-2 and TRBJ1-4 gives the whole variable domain GAGVSQSPSNKVTEKGKDVELRCDPISGHTALYWYRQSLGQGLEFLIYFQGNSAPDKSGLPSDRFSAERTGGSVSTLTIQRTQQEDSAVYLCASSLEPGGRLFFGSGTQLSVL.

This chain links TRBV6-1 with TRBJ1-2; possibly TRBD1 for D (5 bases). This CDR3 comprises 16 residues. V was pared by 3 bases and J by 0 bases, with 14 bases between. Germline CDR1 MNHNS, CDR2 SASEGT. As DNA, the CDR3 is TGTGCCAGCAGTGACTATACAGGTACCTCTAACTATGGCTACACCTTC. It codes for CASSDYTGTSNYGYTF.

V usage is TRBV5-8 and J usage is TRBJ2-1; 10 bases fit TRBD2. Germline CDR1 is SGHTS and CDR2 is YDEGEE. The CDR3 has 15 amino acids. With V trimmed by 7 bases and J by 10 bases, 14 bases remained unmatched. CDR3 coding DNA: TGTGCCAGCTTATTCCCCGGGACTAGCGCCCGGGAGCAGTTCTTC. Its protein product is CASLFPGTSAREQFF.

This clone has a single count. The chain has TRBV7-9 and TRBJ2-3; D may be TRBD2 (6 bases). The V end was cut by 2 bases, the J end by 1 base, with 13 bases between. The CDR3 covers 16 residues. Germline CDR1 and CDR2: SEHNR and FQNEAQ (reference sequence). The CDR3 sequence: CASSLPSRGGTDTQYF. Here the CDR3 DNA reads TGTGCCAGCAGCTTACCCTCACGCGGGGGCACAGATACGCAGTATTTT.

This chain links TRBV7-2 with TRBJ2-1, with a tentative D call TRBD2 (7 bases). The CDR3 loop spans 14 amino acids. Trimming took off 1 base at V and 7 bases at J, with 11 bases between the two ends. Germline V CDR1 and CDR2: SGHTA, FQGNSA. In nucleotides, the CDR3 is TGTGCCAGCAGCTTAGGGGGGGGCGGGAATGAGCAGTTCTTC. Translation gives CASSLGGGGNEQFF.

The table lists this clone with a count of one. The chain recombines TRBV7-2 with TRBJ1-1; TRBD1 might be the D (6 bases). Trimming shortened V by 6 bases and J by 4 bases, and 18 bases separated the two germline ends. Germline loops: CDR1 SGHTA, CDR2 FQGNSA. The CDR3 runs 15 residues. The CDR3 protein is CASRLGAGHVTEAFF. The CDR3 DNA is TGTGCCAGCAGGTTGGGGGCAGGGCATGTCACTGAAGCTTTCTTT. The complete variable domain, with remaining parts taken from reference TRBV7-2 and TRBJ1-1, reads GAGVSQSPSNKVTEKGKDVELRCDPISGHTALYWYRQSLGQGLEFLIYFQGNSAPDKSGLPSDRFSAERTGGSVSTLTIQRTQQEDSAVYLCASRLGAGHVTEAFFGQGTRLTVV.

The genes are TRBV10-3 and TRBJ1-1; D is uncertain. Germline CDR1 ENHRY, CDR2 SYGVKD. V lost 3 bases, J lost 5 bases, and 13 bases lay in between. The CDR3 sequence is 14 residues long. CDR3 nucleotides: TGTGCCATCAGTGAATCGGGTCTGCGGACTGAAGCTTTCTTT. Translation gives CAISESGLRTEAFF.

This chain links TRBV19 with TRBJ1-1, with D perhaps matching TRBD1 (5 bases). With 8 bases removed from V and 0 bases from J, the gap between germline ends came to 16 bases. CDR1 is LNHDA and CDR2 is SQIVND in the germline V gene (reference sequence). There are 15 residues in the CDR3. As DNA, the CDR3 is TGTGCCAGTCAGTCAGGGAGGAGGGTGAACACTGAAGCTTTCTTT. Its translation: CASQSGRRVNTEAFF. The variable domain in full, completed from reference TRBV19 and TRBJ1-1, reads DGGITQSPKYLFRKEGQNVTLSCEQNLNHDAMYWYRQDPGQGLRLIYYSQIVNDFQKGDIAEGYSVSREKKESFPLTVTSAQKNPTAFYLCASQSGRRVNTEAFFGQGTRLTVV.

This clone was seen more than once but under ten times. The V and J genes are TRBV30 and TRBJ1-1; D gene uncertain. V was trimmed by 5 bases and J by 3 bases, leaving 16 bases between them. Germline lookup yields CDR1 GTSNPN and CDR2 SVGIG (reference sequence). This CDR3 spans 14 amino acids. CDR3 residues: CAWATWELDTEAFF. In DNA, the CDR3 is TGTGCCTGGGCAACATGGGAGCTGGACACTGAAGCTTTCTTT.